This TCR beta chain was identified during a study of blood T cell repertoires in COVID-19. Study at large: Whether acute or convalescent, the COVID-19 samples came from the United States, Italy and Spain. Sources were T cells, B-cell-depleted T cells, or PBMCs; the material itself was cDNA or gDNA.

Followed over time, Seattle patients had been enrolled while infection was active. The CDR3 runs to 16 residues. V was cut by 0 bases and J by 7 bases, with 17 bases left in between. Germline assignment: CDR1 SGHTS and CDR2 YDEGEE. The authors' processing: Cell counts per sample came from amplifying reference gene primers. Data came from immunoSEQ multiplex PCR; TCRdb stores just in-frame clones and leaves some out. The V and J calls and the clone size are those of that table, but D and trimming were determined from the DNA. This table has 120,000 to 150,000 clones, 85% to 90% appearing once. The sample consisted of peripheral blood. V is TRBV5-8 and J is TRBJ1-5; D might be TRBD1 (5 bases). The receptor was isolated from a man in his late teens or twenties with COVID-19, enrolled during active disease. The CDR3 reads CASSLGSLAGRQPQHF. For the CDR3, the DNA is TGTGCCAGCAGCTTGGGTTCTTTGGCAGGGAGGCAGCCCCAGCATTTT.